The sequence of this T cell receptor beta chain was determined in a study of read filtering for tumor transcriptome and immune sequencing. Study details: Among patients, under 20 were male and some 15 female, aged about 47 to 85 (mean roughly 64). Study outcomes and limitations: This fraction held mixed bone marrow immune cells after CD138-negative sorting.

The library was built from about 0.4 ug RNA with molecular barcoded adaptors for alpha/delta and beta/gamma chains. TCRdb re-called the reads with MiXCR, one entry per CDR3 protein. The repertoire holds 65,000 or so distinct CDR3 sequences, with around a fifth as singletons. Trimming removed 2 bases from V and 2 bases from J, with 7 bases in between. CDR3 size: 13 residues. Germline-derived CDR1 and CDR2 are SGHRS and YFSETQ. This clonotype was counted ten times or more. Its antigen remains unidentified. The chain uses TRBV5-1 and TRBJ1-2, with D hard to call. Material for sequencing was a population of CD138-negative cells sorted from bone marrow. This receptor was identified in a donor aged 40 or over with multiple myeloma. The CDR3 DNA reads as TGCGCCAGCAGCTTTAGGGCCAACTATGGCTACACCTTC. It codes for CASSFRANYGYTF. Using reference TRBV5-1 and TRBJ1-2 for the parts outside the CDR3, the full variable domain is KAGVTQTPRYLIKTRGQQVTLSCSPISGHRSVSWYQQTPGQGLQFLFEYFSETQRNKGNFPGRFSGRQFSNSRSEMNVSTLELGDSALYLCASSFRANYGYTFGSGTRLTVV.